The 21 T cell receptor beta chains given below trace back to one sample, sequenced in a study of beta chain features in type 1 diabetes. Reverse transcribing all isolated RNA meant expressed TCRB transcripts were sequenced. The data were produced by immunoSEQ multiplex PCR, yet TCRdb's version contains in-frame clones alone and is incomplete. The table has tens of thousands of clones, under 35% seen once. The sample consisted of stem cell memory CD4+ T cells from blood. These receptors came from a woman in her late teens or twenties in good health.

Notes on this clone: Additional DNA sequences in this sample encode the identical CDR3. The J gene is TRBJ2-1, the V gene TRBV7-2; 10 nucleotides agree with TRBD2. Germline assignment: CDR1 SGHTA and CDR2 FQGNSA. The CDR3 has 15 amino acids. The junction had 1 base not matched to a gene; V was cut back by 1 base and J by 4 bases. CDR3 amino acids: CASSLGLAGYNEQFF. In DNA form, the CDR3 reads TGTGCCAGCAGCTTAGGACTAGCGGGTTACAATGAGCAGTTCTTC.

This clone was counted between two and nine times. The rearrangement uses TRBV11-3 and TRBJ2-5; possibly TRBD2 for D (5 bases). The CDR3 covers 13 residues. Trimming removed 2 bases at V and 5 bases at J, with 9 bases between. CDR1 is SGHNT, CDR2 YENEEA, per germline. The CDR3 region is CASSLHSAETQYF. The CDR3, as DNA: TGTGCCAGCAGCTTACATAGCGCCGAGACCCAGTACTTC.

This clone was found once. The chain uses TRBV27 and TRBJ1-5; 11 bases agree with TRBD1. This CDR3 has 18 residues. Trimming at V came to 6 bases and at J to 0 bases, leaving 10 bases not matched to a gene. Germline-derived CDR1 and CDR2 are MNHEY and SMNVEV (reference sequence). CDR3 residues: CASRPVGQGAISNQPQHF. The CDR3 coding sequence is TGTGCCAGCAGGCCAGTTGGACAGGGGGCGATTAGCAATCAGCCCCAGCATTTT.

The CDR3 protein is CATSRGPEALVADTQYF. The CDR3 DNA follows: TGTGCCACCAGCAGAGGCCCTGAGGCCCTGGTCGCAGATACGCAGTATTTT. V usage is TRBV15 and J usage is TRBJ2-3, with D unclear. Germline V gene sequence: CDR1 LNHNV, CDR2 YYDKDF (reference sequence). Trimming stripped 1 base from V and 4 bases from J, with 18 bases between. This CDR3 comprises 17 residues.

This clone was seen more than once but under ten times. The V call is TRBV4-2, the J call TRBJ1-2; 8 positions agree with TRBD1. After removal of 0 bases from V and 5 bases from J, the junction contained 5 bases not matched to a gene. Germline CDR1 reads LGHNA; CDR2 reads YNFKEQ. The CDR3 length is 15 residues. The CDR3 bases are TGTGCCAGCAGCCAAGAGGAAGGACAGGGTTATGGCTACACCTTC. It translates to CASSQEEGQGYGYTF.

This clone was counted only a few times. J is TRBJ2-6 and V is TRBV6-1, with 7 bases aligning to TRBD1. J lost 4 bases, V lost 5 bases, and 5 bases had no gene match. CDR1 is MNHNS, CDR2 SASEGT, per germline. This CDR3 is 15 amino acids long. CDR3 DNA: TGTGCCAGCAGTCGCGACAGGGCCGGGGCCAACGTCCTGACTTTC. Its protein product is CASSRDRAGANVLTF.

This clone was counted only a few times. J is TRBJ1-1 and V is TRBV29-1; 11 positions match TRBD1. With 6 bases clipped from V and 4 bases from J, the junction kept 1 base outside the gene matches. This CDR3 has 12 amino acids. The germline V gene encodes CDR1 SQVTM and CDR2 ANQGSEA. CDR3: CSVGTGGTEAFF. The CDR3 bases are TGCAGCGTCGGGACAGGGGGCACTGAAGCTTTCTTT.

The CDR3 bases are TGTGCCAGCTCACCTCCCGGGCAGGGGGCGGTTCAGCCCCAGCATTTT. Translating gives CASSPPGQGAVQPQHF. V is TRBV18 and J is TRBJ1-5; 8 nucleotides align to TRBD1. V shed 3 bases, J shed 6 bases, and the junction held 10 bases outside the gene matches. Germline V gives CDR1 KGHSH, CDR2 LQKENI. The CDR3 is made up of 16 amino acids.

This clone has a handful of counts. V gene TRBV7-2 combines with J gene TRBJ2-7; 8 bases line up with TRBD2. The CDR3 has 15 residues. V lost 5 bases and J lost 3; bases outside the gene matches: 9. Germline CDR1 is SGHTA and CDR2 is FQGNSA. CDR3 protein: CASSRLASGSYEQYF. The CDR3 nucleotides are TGTGCCAGCAGCCGGTTGGCCAGCGGGAGCTACGAGCAGTACTTC.

This chain uses TRBV7-2 with TRBJ1-6; D unclear. Trimming removed 6 bases at V and 6 bases at J, with 9 bases between. From germline, CDR1 is SGHTA and CDR2 FQGNSA. The CDR3 covers 13 residues. The CDR3 reads CASRQVINSPLHF. The CDR3 DNA reads as TGTGCCAGCAGACAAGTGATTAATTCACCCCTCCACTTT.

Only a few counts were recorded for this clone. This chain links TRBV29-1 with TRBJ2-7; no reliable D call. Deletions cut 4 bases from V and 3 bases from J, with 13 bases between. The CDR3 runs to 13 residues. Per germline, CDR1 SQVTM and CDR2 ANQGSEA. The CDR3 region is CSVGVSVFYEQYF. The CDR3, as DNA: TGCAGCGTTGGGGTAAGCGTTTTCTACGAGCAGTACTTC.

This clone was counted only a few times. The CDR3, as DNA: TGTGCCAGCACCCCGGGACTTTCGAACACTGAAGCTTTCTTT. The encoded protein is CASTPGLSNTEAFF. This chain uses TRBV25-1 with TRBJ1-1; D may be TRBD1 (5 bases). CDR3 length: 14 amino acids. V gave up 7 bases and J gave up 1 base, with 13 bases separating them. CDR1 is MGHDK and CDR2 is SYGVNS in the germline V gene.

The chain links TRBV28 to TRBJ1-2, with 9 nucleotides matching TRBD1. Germline trimming cut 2 bases from V and 2 bases from J; bases unmatched to any gene: 3. Germline-derived CDR1 and CDR2 are MDHEN and SYDVKM. CDR3 length: 15 amino acids. The CDR3 coding sequence is TGTGCCAGCAGTTTAGTTGGGACAGGGAACTATGGCTACACCTTC. Its translation is CASSLVGTGNYGYTF.

This CDR3 reads CSVVGGGTDTQYF. CDR3 coding DNA: TGCAGCGTTGTTGGGGGGGGTACAGATACGCAGTATTTT. The J gene is TRBJ2-3, the V gene TRBV29-1, with 7 bases that match TRBD2. CDR3 length: 13 residues. Germline V CDR1 and CDR2: SQVTM, ANQGSEA. Trimming at V came to 4 bases and at J to 3 bases, leaving 4 bases not matched to a gene.

V gene TRBV5-5 combines with J gene TRBJ1-5; 7 nucleotides match TRBD1. V gave up 3 bases and J gave up 0 bases; unmatched junction bases: 6. The CDR3 runs 16 residues. Germline CDR1 is SGHKS and CDR2 is YYEKEE (reference sequence). The CDR3 loop reads CASSSGTAYSNQPQHF. The CDR3, as DNA: TGTGCCAGCAGCTCAGGGACAGCATATAGCAATCAGCCCCAGCATTTT.

This clone was counted a few times. The chain combines TRBV7-2 with TRBJ2-1; no clear D. The CDR3 contains 12 residues. Germline loops: CDR1 SGHTA, CDR2 FQGNSA. Trimming left V 3 bases short and J 7 bases short, with 7 bases between. This CDR3 reads CASSFSYNEQFF. The CDR3 coding sequence is TGTGCCAGCAGCTTCAGTTATAATGAGCAGTTCTTC.

The chain recombines TRBV5-1 with TRBJ1-2, with 7 bases aligning to TRBD1. The CDR3 extends over 15 amino acids. Germline V gene data show CDR1 as SGHRS and CDR2 as YFSETQ. V dropped 0 bases and J dropped 7; count of bases not matched to a gene: 9. CDR3 amino acids: CASSLETGSAGGYTF. The CDR3 DNA reads as TGCGCCAGCAGCTTGGAGACAGGGTCGGCCGGTGGCTACACCTTC.

V gene TRBV30 combines with J gene TRBJ2-3; 7 positions agree with TRBD1. There are 16 residues in the CDR3. V was pared by 3 bases and J by 0 bases, with 9 bases of the junction left unmatched. Per the germline V gene, CDR1 is GTSNPN and CDR2 is SVGIG (reference sequence). CDR3 loop: CAWSTDRASSTDTQYF. The CDR3 bases are TGTGCCTGGAGCACCGACAGGGCTTCTAGCACAGATACGCAGTATTTT.

The chain has TRBV15 and TRBJ2-3; D call uncertain. The CDR3 sequence is 13 residues long. V lost 9 bases, J lost 0 bases, and 10 bases lay in between. Germline-derived CDR1 and CDR2 are LNHNV and YYDKDF (reference sequence). CDR3 region: CATTQRSTDTQYF. The CDR3 DNA is TGTGCCACGACGCAGCGAAGCACAGATACGCAGTATTTT.

V is TRBV18 and J is TRBJ2-1, with 8 bases fitting TRBD2. Looked up from germline, CDR1 is KGHSH and CDR2 is LQKENI. The V segment lost 5 bases and the J segment 0 bases; nucleotides outside the gene matches: 6. This CDR3 is built from 16 residues. The CDR3 nucleotides are TGTGCCAGCTCATCAAGGAGCGGGAGCTCCTACAATGAGCAGTTCTTC. Its protein is CASSSRSGSSYNEQFF.

This clone was seen a few times. The J gene is TRBJ2-1, the V gene TRBV29-1; the match to TRBD2 covers 8 bases. The CDR3 loop spans 12 amino acids. J lost 8 bases, V lost 6 bases, and 6 bases had no gene match. The germline gives CDR1 SQVTM, CDR2 ANQGSEA. CDR3 in DNA: TGCAGCGTCCGGGGGGGTAGTGATGAGCAGTTCTTC. Translation: CSVRGGSDEQFF.